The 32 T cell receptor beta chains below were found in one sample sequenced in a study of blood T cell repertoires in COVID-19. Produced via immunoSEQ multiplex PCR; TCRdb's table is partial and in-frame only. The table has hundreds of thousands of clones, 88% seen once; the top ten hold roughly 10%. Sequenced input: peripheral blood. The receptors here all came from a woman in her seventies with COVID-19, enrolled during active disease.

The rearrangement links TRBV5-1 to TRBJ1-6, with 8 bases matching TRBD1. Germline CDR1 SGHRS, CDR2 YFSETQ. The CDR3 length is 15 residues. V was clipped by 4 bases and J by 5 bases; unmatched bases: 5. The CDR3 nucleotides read TGCGCCAGCAGCCTTTCGGACAGGGATAATTCACCCCTCCACTTT. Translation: CASSLSDRDNSPLHF.

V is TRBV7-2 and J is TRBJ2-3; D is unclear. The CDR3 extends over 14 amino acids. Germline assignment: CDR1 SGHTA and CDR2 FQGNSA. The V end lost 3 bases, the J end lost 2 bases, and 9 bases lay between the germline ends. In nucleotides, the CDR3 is TGTGCCAGCAGCTTTGAGTTTTCCACAGATACGCAGTATTTT. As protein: CASSFEFSTDTQYF. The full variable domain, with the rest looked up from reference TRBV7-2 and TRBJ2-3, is GAGVSQSPSNKVTEKGKDVELRCDPISGHTALYWYRQSLGQGLEFLIYFQGNSAPDKSGLPSDRFSAERTGGSVSTLTIQRTQQEDSAVYLCASSFEFSTDTQYFGPGTRLTVL.

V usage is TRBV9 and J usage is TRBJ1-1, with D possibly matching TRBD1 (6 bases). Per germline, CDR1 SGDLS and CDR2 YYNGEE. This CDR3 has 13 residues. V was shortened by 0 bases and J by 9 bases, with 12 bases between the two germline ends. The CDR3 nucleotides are TGTGCCAGCAGCGTAGCTGGACAGACGAAAGCTTTCTTT. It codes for CASSVAGQTKAFF.

CDR3 in DNA: TGTGCCAGCAGCCCGGAGGGGACAGGAGCAAATGAGCAGTTCTTC. Translating it yields CASSPEGTGANEQFF. V usage is TRBV7-2 and J usage is TRBJ2-1; 8 bases match TRBD1. This CDR3 comprises 15 residues. Trimming took 5 bases from V and 7 from J; bases not matched to a gene: 10. Germline CDR1 is SGHTA and CDR2 is FQGNSA.

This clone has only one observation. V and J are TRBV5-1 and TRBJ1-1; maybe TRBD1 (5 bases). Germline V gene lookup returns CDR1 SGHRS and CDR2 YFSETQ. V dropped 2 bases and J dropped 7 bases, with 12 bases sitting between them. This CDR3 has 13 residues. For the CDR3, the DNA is TGCGCCAGCAGCTTAACTCAGGGTGATGAAGCTTTCTTT. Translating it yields CASSLTQGDEAFF.

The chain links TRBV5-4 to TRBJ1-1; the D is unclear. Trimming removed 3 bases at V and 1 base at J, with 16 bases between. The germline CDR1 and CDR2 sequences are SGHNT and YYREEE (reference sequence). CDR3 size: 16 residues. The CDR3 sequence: CASSSPNLRSNTEAFF. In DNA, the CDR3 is TGTGCCAGCAGCTCCCCGAATTTGAGGTCGAACACTGAAGCTTTCTTT.

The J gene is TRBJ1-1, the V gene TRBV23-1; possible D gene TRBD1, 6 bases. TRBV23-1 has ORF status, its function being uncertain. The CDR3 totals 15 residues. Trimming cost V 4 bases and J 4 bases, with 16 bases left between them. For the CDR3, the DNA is TGCGCCAGCAGTCTTTCCTTGGTCAGGGGCACTGAAGCTTTCTTT. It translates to CASSLSLVRGTEAFF.

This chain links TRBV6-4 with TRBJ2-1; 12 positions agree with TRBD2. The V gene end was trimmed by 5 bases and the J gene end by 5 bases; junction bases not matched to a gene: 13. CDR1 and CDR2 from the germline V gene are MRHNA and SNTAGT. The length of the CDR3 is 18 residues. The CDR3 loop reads CASSPLGLAGGRDNEQFF. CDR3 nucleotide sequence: TGTGCCAGCAGTCCACTCGGGCTAGCGGGAGGGCGCGACAATGAGCAGTTCTTC.

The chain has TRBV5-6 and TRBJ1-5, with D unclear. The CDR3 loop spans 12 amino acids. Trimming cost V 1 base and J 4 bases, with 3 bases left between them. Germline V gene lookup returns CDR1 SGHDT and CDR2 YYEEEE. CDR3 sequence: CASSLSNQPQHF. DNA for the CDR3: TGTGCCAGCAGCTTGTCGAATCAGCCCCAGCATTTT.

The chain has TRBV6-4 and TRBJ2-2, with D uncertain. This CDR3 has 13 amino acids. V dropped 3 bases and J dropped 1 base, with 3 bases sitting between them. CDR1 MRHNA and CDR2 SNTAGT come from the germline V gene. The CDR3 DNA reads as TGTGCCAGCAGTGATAGGAACACCGGGGAGCTGTTTTTT. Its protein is CASSDRNTGELFF.

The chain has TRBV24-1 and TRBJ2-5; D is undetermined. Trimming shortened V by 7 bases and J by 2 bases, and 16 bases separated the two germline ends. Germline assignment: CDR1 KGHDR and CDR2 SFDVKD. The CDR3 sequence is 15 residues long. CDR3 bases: TGTGCCACCAGCCCCCACGGGTCTGGACAAGAGACCCAGTACTTC. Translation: CATSPHGSGQETQYF.

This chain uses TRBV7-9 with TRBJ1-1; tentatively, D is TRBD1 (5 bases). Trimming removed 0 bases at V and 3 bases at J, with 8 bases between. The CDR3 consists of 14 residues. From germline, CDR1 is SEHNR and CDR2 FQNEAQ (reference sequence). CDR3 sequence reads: CASSLAARDTEAFF. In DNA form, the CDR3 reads TGTGCCAGCAGCTTAGCGGCCAGGGACACTGAAGCTTTCTTT.

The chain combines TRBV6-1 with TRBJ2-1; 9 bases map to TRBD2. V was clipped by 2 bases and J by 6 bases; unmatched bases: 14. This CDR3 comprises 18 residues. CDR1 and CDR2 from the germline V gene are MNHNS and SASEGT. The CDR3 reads CASSEIFGAGGPGNEQFF. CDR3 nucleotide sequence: TGTGCCAGCAGTGAAATTTTTGGGGCGGGAGGGCCAGGCAATGAGCAGTTCTTC.

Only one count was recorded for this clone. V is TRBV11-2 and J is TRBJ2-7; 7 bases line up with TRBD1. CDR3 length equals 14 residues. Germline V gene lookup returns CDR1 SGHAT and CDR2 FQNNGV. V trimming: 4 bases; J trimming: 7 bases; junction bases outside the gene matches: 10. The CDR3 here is CASSSRDRENEQYF. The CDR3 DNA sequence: TGTGCCAGCAGCTCCCGGGACAGAGAAAATGAGCAGTACTTC.

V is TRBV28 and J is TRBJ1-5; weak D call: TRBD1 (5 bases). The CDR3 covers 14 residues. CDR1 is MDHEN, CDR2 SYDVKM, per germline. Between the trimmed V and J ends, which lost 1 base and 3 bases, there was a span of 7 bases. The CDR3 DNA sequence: TGTGCCAGCAGTTTATCGGGGGTCAATCAGCCCCAGCATTTT. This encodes CASSLSGVNQPQHF.

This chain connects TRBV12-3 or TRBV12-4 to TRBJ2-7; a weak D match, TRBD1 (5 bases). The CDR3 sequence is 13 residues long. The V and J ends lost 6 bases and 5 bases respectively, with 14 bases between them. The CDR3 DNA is TGTGCCAGCAGCCCGGCAGGGCGGCACGAGCAGTACTTC. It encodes CASSPAGRHEQYF.

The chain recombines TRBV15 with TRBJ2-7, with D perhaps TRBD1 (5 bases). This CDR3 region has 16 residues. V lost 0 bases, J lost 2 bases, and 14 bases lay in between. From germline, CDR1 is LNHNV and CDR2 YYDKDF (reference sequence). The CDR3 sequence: CATSRDRETAPYEQYF. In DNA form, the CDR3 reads TGTGCCACCAGCAGAGATCGCGAGACAGCTCCCTACGAGCAGTACTTC.

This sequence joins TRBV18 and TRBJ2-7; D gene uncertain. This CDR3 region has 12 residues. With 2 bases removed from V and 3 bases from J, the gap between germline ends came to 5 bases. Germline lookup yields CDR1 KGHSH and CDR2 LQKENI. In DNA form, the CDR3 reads TGTGCCAGCTCACCAGCTAACTACGAGCAGTACTTC. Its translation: CASSPANYEQYF.

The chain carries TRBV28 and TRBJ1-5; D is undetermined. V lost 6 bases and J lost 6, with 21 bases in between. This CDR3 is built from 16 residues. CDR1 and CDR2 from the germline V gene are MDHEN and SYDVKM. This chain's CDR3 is CASSLKSGGAGQPQHF. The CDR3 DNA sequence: TGTGCCAGCAGCCTCAAATCGGGCGGTGCGGGTCAGCCCCAGCATTTT.

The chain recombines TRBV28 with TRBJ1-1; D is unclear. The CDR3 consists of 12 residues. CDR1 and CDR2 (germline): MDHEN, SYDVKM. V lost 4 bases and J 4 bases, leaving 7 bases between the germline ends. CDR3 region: CASSSVPTEAFF. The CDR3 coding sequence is TGTGCCAGCAGTTCAGTCCCCACTGAAGCTTTCTTT.

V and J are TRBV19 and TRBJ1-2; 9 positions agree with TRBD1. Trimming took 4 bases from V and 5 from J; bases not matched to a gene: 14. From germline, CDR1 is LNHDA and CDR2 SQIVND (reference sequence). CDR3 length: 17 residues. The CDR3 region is CASSTSGTGNSVYGYTF. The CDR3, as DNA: TGTGCCAGTAGTACATCCGGGACAGGGAATAGCGTATATGGCTACACCTTC.

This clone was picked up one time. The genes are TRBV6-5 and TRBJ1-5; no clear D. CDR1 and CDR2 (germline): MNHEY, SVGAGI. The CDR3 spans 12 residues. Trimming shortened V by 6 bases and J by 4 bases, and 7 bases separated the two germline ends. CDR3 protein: CASSAGNQPQHF. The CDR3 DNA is TGTGCCAGCAGCGCAGGAAATCAGCCCCAGCATTTT.

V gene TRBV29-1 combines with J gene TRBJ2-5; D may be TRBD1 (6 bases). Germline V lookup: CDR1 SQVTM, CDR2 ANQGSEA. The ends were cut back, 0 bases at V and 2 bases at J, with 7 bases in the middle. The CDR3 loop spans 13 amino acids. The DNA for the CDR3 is TGCAGCGTTGAAGATCAGGGGCAAGAGACCCAGTACTTC. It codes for CSVEDQGQETQYF.

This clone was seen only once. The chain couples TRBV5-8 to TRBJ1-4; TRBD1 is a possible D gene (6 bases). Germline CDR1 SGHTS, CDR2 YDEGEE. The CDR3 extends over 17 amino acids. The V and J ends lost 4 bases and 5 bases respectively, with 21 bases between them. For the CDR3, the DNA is TGTGCCAGCAGCGAGGGGGACATGGCGATCCCAAATGAAAAACTGTTTTTT. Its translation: CASSEGDMAIPNEKLFF.

This CDR3 reads CASSGGQVYEQYF. The CDR3 DNA reads as TGCGCCAGCAGCGGGGGACAGGTCTACGAGCAGTACTTC. The V call is TRBV5-1, the J call TRBJ2-7; 8 bases are shared with TRBD1. CDR1 is SGHRS and CDR2 is YFSETQ in the germline V gene. The CDR3 runs 13 residues. Trimming took 4 bases from V and 3 from J; bases not matched to a gene: 3.

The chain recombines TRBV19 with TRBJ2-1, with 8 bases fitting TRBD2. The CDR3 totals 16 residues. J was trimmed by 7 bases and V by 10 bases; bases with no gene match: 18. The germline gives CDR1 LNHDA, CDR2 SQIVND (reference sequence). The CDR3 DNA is TGTGCCACCATGAGGGGCAGCGGGAGCGGAAAAAATGAGCAGTTCTTC. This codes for CATMRGSGSGKNEQFF.

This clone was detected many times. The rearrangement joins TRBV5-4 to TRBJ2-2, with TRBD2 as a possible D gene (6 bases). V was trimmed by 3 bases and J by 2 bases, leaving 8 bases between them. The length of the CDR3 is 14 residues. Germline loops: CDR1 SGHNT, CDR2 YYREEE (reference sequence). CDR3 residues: CASSWTINTGELFF. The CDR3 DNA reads TGTGCCAGCAGCTGGACTATAAACACCGGGGAGCTGTTTTTT.

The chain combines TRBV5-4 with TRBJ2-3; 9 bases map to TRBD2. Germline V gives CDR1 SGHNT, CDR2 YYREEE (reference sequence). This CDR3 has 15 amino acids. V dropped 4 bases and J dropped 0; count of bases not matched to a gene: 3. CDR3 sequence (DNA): TGTGCCAGCAGCGCGGGACTAGCTAGCACAGATACGCAGTATTTT. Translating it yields CASSAGLASTDTQYF.

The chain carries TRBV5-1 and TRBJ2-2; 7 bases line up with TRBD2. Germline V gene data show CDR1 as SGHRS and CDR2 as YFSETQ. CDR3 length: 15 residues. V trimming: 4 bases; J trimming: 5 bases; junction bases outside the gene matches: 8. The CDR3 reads CASSPRGEGTGELFF. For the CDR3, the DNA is TGCGCCAGCAGCCCCAGAGGGGAGGGGACCGGGGAGCTGTTTTTT.

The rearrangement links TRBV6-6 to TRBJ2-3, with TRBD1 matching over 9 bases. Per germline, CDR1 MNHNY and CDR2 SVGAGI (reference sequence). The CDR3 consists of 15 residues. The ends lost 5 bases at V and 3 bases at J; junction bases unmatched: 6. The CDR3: CASSPPGQGTDTQYF. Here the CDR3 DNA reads TGTGCCAGCAGTCCACCGGGACAGGGTACAGATACGCAGTATTTT.

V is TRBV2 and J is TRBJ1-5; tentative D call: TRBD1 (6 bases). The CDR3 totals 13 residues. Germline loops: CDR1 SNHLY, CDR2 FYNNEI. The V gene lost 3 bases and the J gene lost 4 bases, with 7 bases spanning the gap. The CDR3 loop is CASSERGNQPQHF. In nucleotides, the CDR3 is TGTGCCAGCAGTGAGAGGGGGAATCAGCCCCAGCATTTT.

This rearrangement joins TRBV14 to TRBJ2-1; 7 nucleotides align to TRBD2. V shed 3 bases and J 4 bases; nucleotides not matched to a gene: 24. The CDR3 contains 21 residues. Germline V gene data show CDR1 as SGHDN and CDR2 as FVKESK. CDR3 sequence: CASSHTVLGGGRGSTYNEQFF. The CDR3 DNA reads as TGTGCCAGCAGCCACACCGTACTTGGCGGGGGACGGGGTAGCACATACAATGAGCAGTTCTTC.